This TCR beta chain was identified in a study of blood T cell repertoires in COVID-19. About the study: Sample material is recorded as cDNA or gDNA derived from T cells, B-cell-depleted T cells, or PBMCs.

Enrolled during active infection, Seattle patients were then followed longitudinally. Authors' processing steps: Amplification with reference gene primers provided the estimates of nucleated cell counts. Assay used: immunoSEQ multiplex PCR; TCRdb lists only in-frame clones, some missing. The V and J calls and clone size are taken from that table; D and trimming were inferred from the DNA. The repertoire consists of 250,000 to 350,000 clones, with approximately 85% occurring once and the leading ten covering 0.87%. Per germline, CDR1 SEHNR and CDR2 FQNEAQ (reference sequence). J lost 5 bases, V lost 5 bases, and 9 bases had no gene match. The CDR3 is 15 residues long.

This chain links TRBV7-9 with TRBJ2-7, with 10 bases that match TRBD1. The sample taken for sequencing was peripheral blood. The clonotype comes from a human donor with COVID-19, enrolled during active disease. The donor label of this sample is uncertain. CDR3 protein: CASSRDRGRIDEQYF. The DNA of the CDR3 is TGTGCCAGCAGCCGAGACAGGGGGCGAATAGACGAGCAGTACTTC.